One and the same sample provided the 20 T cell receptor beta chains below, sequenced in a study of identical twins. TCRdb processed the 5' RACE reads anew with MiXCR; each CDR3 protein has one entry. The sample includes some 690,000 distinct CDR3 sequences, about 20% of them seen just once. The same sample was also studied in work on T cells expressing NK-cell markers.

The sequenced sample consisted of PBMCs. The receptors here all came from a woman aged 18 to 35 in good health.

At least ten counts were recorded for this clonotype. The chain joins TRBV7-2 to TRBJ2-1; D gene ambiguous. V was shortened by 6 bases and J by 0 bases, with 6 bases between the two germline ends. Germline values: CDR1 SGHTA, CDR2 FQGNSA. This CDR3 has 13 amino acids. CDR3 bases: TGTGCCAGCAGTTTTGACTCCTACAATGAGCAGTTCTTC. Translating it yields CASSFDSYNEQFF. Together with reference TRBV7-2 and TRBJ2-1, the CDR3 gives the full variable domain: GAGVSQSPSNKVTEKGKDVELRCDPISGHTALYWYRQSLGQGLEFLIYFQGNSAPDKSGLPSDRFSAERTGGSVSTLTIQRTQQEDSAVYLCASSFDSYNEQFFGPGTRLTVL.

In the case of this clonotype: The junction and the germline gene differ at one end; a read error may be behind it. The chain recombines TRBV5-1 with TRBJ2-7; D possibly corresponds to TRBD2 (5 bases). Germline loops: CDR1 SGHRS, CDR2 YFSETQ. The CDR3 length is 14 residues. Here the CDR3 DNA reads TGCGCCAGCAGCTTGGGAGCTAGCTCCAACGAGCAGTACTTC. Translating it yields CASSLGASSNEQYF.

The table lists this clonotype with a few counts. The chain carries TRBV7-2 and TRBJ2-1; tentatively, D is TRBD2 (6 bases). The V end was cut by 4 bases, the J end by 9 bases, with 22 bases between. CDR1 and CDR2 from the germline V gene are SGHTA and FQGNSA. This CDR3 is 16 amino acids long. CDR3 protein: CASSSALGLAISEQFF. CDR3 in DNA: TGTGCCAGCAGCTCCGCACTGGGACTGGCAATTAGTGAGCAGTTCTTC.

CDR3 DNA: TGTGCCAGCAGTTACGGGTGGGGTCCCGGCGAGCAGTACTTC. This translates into CASSYGWGPGEQYF. This chain joins TRBV6-5 and TRBJ2-7; D not certain. Germline CDR1 is MNHEY and CDR2 is SVGAGI. V lost 2 bases to trimming and J lost 6 bases, with 14 bases between them. This CDR3 contains 14 residues.

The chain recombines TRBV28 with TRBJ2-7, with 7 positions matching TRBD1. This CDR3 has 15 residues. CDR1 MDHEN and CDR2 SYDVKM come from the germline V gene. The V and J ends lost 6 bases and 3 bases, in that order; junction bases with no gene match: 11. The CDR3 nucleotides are TGTGCCAGCAGCCGTCCAGGACAGGCACTCTACGAGCAGTACTTC. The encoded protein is CASSRPGQALYEQYF.

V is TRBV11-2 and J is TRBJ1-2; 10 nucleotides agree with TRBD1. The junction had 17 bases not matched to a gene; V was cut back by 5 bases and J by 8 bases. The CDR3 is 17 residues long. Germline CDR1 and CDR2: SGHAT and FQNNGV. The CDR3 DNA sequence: TGTGCCAGCAGCCTTTCTACTAGGGGACAGGGGTCGTGGGGCTACACCTTC. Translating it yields CASSLSTRGQGSWGYTF.

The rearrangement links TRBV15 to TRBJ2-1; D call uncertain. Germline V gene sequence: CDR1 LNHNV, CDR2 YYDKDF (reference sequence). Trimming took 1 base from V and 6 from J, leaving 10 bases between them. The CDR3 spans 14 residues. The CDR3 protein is CATSRVSYGNEQFF. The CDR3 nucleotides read TGTGCCACCAGCAGAGTCTCCTATGGCAATGAGCAGTTCTTC.

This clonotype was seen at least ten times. The CDR3 loop is CASSVAPEGEKLFF. CDR3 sequence (DNA): TGTGCCAGCAGCGTAGCCCCCGAGGGTGAAAAACTGTTTTTT. The J gene is TRBJ1-4, the V gene TRBV9; D gene ambiguous. Germline V gives CDR1 SGDLS, CDR2 YYNGEE. Trimming cost V 0 bases and J 7 bases, with 10 bases left between them. The CDR3 has 14 amino acids. The full variable domain, completed using reference TRBV9 and TRBJ1-4, is DSGVTQTPKHLITATGQRVTLRCSPRSGDLSVYWYQQSLDQGLQFLIQYYNGEERAKGNILERFSAQQFPDLHSELNLSSLELGDSALYFCASSVAPEGEKLFFGSGTQLSVL.

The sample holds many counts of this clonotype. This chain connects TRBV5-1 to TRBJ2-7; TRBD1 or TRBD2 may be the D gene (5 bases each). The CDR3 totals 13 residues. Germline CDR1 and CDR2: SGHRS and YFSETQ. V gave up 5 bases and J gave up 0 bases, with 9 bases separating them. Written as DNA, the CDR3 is TGCGCCAGCAGGAGGGGAAACTCCTACGAGCAGTACTTC. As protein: CASRRGNSYEQYF.

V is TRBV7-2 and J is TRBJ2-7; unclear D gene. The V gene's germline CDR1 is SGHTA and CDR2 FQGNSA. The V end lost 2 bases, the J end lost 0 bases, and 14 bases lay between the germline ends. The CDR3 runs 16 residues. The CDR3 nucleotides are TGTGCCAGCAGCTTATCGTCAGCGCGCAGCTCCTACGAGCAGTACTTC. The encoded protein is CASSLSSARSSYEQYF. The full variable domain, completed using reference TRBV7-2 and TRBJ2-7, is GAGVSQSPSNKVTEKGKDVELRCDPISGHTALYWYRQSLGQGLEFLIYFQGNSAPDKSGLPSDRFSAERTGGSVSTLTIQRTQQEDSAVYLCASSLSSARSSYEQYFGPGTRLTVT.

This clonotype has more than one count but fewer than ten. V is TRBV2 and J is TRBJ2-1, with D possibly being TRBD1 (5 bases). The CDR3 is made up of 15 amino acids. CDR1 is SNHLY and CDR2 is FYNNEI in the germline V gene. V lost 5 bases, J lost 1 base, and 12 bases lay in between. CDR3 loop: CASSLQEFSYNEQFF. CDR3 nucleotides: TGTGCCAGCAGTTTACAGGAGTTTTCCTACAATGAGCAGTTCTTC.

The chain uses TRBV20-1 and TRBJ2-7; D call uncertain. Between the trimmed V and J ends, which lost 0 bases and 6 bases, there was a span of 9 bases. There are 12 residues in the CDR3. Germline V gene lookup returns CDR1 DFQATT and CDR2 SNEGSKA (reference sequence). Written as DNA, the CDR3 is TGCAGTGCTAGAGATGGGCAGCGCGAGCAGTACTTC. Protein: CSARDGQREQYF.

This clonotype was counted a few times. Here the CDR3 DNA reads TGCGCCAGCAGCCAGAGGACAGGGAGGGTAGATACGCAGTATTTT. Its protein product is CASSQRTGRVDTQYF. The chain combines TRBV4-3 with TRBJ2-3; possible D gene TRBD1, 8 bases. Germline CDR1 reads LGHNA; CDR2 reads YSLEER. CDR3 length: 15 residues. V was cut by 3 bases and J by 5 bases, with 15 bases left in between.

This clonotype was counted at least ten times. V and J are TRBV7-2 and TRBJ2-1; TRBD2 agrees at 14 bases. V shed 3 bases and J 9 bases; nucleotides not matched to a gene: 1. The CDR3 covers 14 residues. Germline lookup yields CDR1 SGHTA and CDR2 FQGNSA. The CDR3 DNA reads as TGTGCCAGCAGCTTGACTAGCGGGAGGGTTGAGCAGTTCTTC. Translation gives CASSLTSGRVEQFF.

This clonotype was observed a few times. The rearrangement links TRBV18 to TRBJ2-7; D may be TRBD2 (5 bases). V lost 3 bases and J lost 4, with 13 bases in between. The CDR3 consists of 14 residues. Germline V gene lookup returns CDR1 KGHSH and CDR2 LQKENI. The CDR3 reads CASSPPTTSYEQYF. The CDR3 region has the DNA TGTGCCAGCTCACCGCCGACTACGTCGTACGAGCAGTACTTC. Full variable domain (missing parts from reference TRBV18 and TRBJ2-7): NAGVMQNPRHLVRRRGQEARLRCSPMKGHSHVYWYRQLPEEGLKFMVYLQKENIIDESGMPKERFSAEFPKEGPSILRIQQVVRGDSAAYFCASSPPTTSYEQYFGPGTRLTVT.

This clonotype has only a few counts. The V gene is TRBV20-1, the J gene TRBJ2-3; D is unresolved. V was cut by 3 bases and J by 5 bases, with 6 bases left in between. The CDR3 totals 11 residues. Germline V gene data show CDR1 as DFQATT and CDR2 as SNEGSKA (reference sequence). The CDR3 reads CSASIIDTQYF. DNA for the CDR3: TGCAGTGCTAGTATCATAGATACGCAGTATTTT.

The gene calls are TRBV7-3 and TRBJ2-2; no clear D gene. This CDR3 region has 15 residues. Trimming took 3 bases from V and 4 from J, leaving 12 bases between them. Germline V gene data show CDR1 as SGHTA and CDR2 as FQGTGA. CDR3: CASSLSGGITGELFF. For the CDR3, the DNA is TGTGCCAGCAGCTTGAGTGGCGGAATCACCGGGGAGCTGTTTTTT.

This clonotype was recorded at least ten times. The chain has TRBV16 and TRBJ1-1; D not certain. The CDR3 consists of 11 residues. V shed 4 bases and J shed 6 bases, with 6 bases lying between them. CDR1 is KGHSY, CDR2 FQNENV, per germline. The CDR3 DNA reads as TGTGCCAGCAGCCCCGAGTCTGAAGCTTTCTTT. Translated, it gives CASSPESEAFF.

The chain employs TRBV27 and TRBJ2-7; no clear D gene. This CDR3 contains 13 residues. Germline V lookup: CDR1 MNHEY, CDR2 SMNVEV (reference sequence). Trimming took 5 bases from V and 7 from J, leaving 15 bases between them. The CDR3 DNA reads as TGTGCCAGCAGTCCGAGCGCGGAAAGAGAGCAGTACTTC. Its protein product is CASSPSAEREQYF.

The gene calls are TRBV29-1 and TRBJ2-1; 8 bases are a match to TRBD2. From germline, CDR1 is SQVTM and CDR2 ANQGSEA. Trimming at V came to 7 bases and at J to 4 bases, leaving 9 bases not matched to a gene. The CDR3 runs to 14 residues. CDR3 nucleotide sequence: TGCAGCGCCGTACGGGGCGGGAGGTACAATGAGCAGTTCTTC. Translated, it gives CSAVRGGRYNEQFF.